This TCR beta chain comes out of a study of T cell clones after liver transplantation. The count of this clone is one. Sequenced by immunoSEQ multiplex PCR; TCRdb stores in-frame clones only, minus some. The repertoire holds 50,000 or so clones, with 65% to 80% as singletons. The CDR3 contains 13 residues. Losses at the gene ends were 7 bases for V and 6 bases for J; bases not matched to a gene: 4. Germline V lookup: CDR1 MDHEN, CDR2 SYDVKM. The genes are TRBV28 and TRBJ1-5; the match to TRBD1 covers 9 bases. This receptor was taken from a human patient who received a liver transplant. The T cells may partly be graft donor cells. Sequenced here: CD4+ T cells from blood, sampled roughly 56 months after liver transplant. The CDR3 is CASNRDRAQPQHF. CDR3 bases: TGTGCCAGCAACCGGGACAGGGCTCAGCCCCAGCATTTT.